The present TCR beta chain was sequenced within a study of blood T cell repertoires in COVID-19. Participants spanned ages about 18 to 95 years and resided in about 24 US areas. Cohorts were assigned according to the clinical history that participants reported. Germline CDR1 is LGHNA and CDR2 is YSLEER. With 1 base clipped from V and 8 bases from J, the junction kept 20 bases outside the gene matches. The CDR3 sequence is 20 residues long. Method: immunoSEQ multiplex PCR; TCRdb's copy keeps in-frame clones and lacks some. The data contain just over 150,000 clones, roughly 88% of them singletons. Sequencing used PBMCs or T cells enriched from blood (not recorded which). The V call is TRBV4-3, the J call TRBJ1-6; 7 nucleotides agree with TRBD1. This receptor was taken from a woman aged 45-60 years who had recovered from COVID-19. In DNA, the CDR3 is TGCGCCAGCAGCCAAGTTAGGGTGTGGGGGGACAGTGAGATGGATTCACCCCTCCACTTT. Translation: CASSQVRVWGDSEMDSPLHF.